This record concerns one T cell receptor beta chain sequence. Antigen unknown. The CDR3 has 14 amino acids. V was cut by 2 bases and J by 9 bases, with 14 bases left in between. Germline V gives CDR1 SGHTA, CDR2 FQGTGA. The sample is drawn from a study of cytomegalovirus exposure and HLA in healthy donors. Study findings and constraints: Equally common other TCR beta chains were less clonally expanded than HLA-associated ones, a later analysis found. In vitro assays verified that a few CMV-associated chains recognized CMV antigens specifically. TCR beta V- and J-gene trimming was later associated with a missense DCLRE1C variant. Many donors shared some public TCRs, even though most TCR sequences were rare.

PCR employed 60 Vbeta and 13 Jbeta primers. TCRdb's table, derived via immunoSEQ multiplex PCR, lists solely in-frame clones and lacks some. The sample includes roughly 70,000 clones, 65% to 70% seen only once; the top ten take 11% to 15%. The chain employs TRBV7-3 and TRBJ2-4; possible D gene TRBD1, 6 bases. Sequencing used PBMCs. The receptor was isolated from a male donor in good health and CMV-seropositive. CDR3 sequence: CASSLDGLGGIQYF. As DNA, the CDR3 is TGTGCCAGCAGCTTAGACGGCCTAGGGGGCATTCAGTACTTC.